This T cell receptor (beta chain) was captured in a study of T cell responses to AZD1222 COVID-19 vaccine. V lost 4 bases and J 7 bases, leaving 14 bases between the germline ends. The CDR3 sequence is 13 residues long. Germline CDR1 is MRHNA and CDR2 is SNTAGT. Only a few counts were recorded for this clone. TCRdb keeps only in-frame clones here, not all; method: immunoSEQ multiplex PCR. The sample has almost 50,000 clones; 65% to 85% are singletons. Source: peripheral blood, taken on day 0 of MenACWY control vaccination. The source of this sequence is an adult in good health. The chain combines TRBV6-4 with TRBJ2-7; D not resolved. The CDR3 reads CASSASPSREQYF. CDR3 DNA sequence: TGTGCCAGCAGTGCCTCGCCCTCCAGGGAGCAGTACTTC.